These 13 T cell receptor beta chains were all obtained from the same sample, sequenced in a study of T cell responses to AZD1222 COVID-19 vaccine (dated by TCRdb to the early 2020s). Library generation was performed with the immunoSEQ multiplex PCR assay. TCRdb limited this immuneACCESS table to in-frame rearrangements with V and J called. A share of clones is missing; checked studies link under half to unresolved V genes, and the rest is unexplained. Across this sample there are fewer than 200,000 clones, with roughly 90% seen only once. The ten biggest clones cover around 4.5% of the sample. Sample time point, as interpreted from the label and publication: about 28 days (+/-7) after the second vaccine dose. The source was peripheral blood, collected 28 days after the second AZD1222 dose. These receptors all come from an adult who received the AZD1222 COVID-19 vaccine.

The V and J genes are TRBV15 and TRBJ2-5; a possible D gene is TRBD1 (5 bases). CDR3 length equals 14 residues. Trimming cost V 0 bases and J 4 bases, with 9 bases left between them. Looked up from germline, CDR1 is LNHNV and CDR2 is YYDKDF (reference sequence). Written as DNA, the CDR3 is TGTGCCACCAGCAGAGATAGGGGCCCAGAGACCCAGTACTTC. As protein: CATSRDRGPETQYF.

V and J are TRBV7-2 and TRBJ2-7, with 11 bases that match TRBD1. The V segment lost 6 bases and the J segment 6 bases; nucleotides outside the gene matches: 7. The CDR3 sequence is 14 residues long. The V gene's germline CDR1 is SGHTA and CDR2 FQGNSA. CDR3 sequence (DNA): TGTGCCAGCAGACCGCCCGGGACAGGGGGCGAGCAGTACTTC. The encoded protein is CASRPPGTGGEQYF.

J is TRBJ2-7 and V is TRBV7-9; 8 nucleotides align to TRBD2. Germline lookup yields CDR1 SEHNR and CDR2 FQNEAQ (reference sequence). V shed 5 bases and J 2 bases; nucleotides not matched to a gene: 11. The CDR3 contains 16 residues. CDR3 sequence (DNA): TGTGCCAGCAGCCAAAGGCTAGCGGGTTCCACCTACGAGCAGTACTTC. Its translation: CASSQRLAGSTYEQYF.

The V gene is TRBV5-4, the J gene TRBJ2-2; D is possibly TRBD1 or TRBD2 (5 bases each). The CDR3 sequence is 13 residues long. Germline V CDR1 and CDR2: SGHNT, YYREEE (reference sequence). The V and J ends lost 2 bases and 6 bases respectively, with 8 bases between them. The CDR3 sequence is CASSFGAAGELFF. As DNA, the CDR3 is TGTGCCAGCAGCTTCGGGGCGGCCGGGGAGCTGTTTTTT. The whole variable domain, filled in from reference TRBV5-4 and TRBJ2-2, reads ETGVTQSPTHLIKTRGQQVTLRCSSQSGHNTVSWYQQALGQGPQFIFQYYREEENGRGNFPPRFSGLQFPNYSSELNVNALELDDSALYLCASSFGAAGELFFGEGSRLTVL.

The chain employs TRBV27 and TRBJ2-7; unclear D gene. CDR1 and CDR2 from the germline V gene are MNHEY and SMNVEV (reference sequence). The CDR3 consists of 14 residues. V lost 5 bases to trimming and J lost 0 bases, with 11 bases between them. The CDR3 coding sequence is TGTGCCAGCAGTCCCCGGACCATCTCCTACGAGCAGTACTTC. Protein sequence: CASSPRTISYEQYF.

The chain combines TRBV23-1 with TRBJ1-3; a possible D gene is TRBD1 (6 bases). TRBV23-1 is noted as an ORF with a role that remains uncertain. The CDR3 has 16 residues. V lost 7 bases, J lost 0 bases, and 16 bases lay in between. CDR3 in amino acids: CASTPTGPSSGNTIYF. DNA for the CDR3: TGCGCCAGCACCCCGACAGGACCAAGCTCTGGAAACACCATATATTTT.

The chain recombines TRBV6-1 with TRBJ2-7; 8 bases align to TRBD1. There are 16 residues in the CDR3. Germline CDR1 reads MNHNS; CDR2 reads SASEGT. Unmatched junction bases numbered 14, after V lost 4 bases and J lost 6 bases. This CDR3 is CASSVWTGMLPSEQYF. CDR3 bases: TGTGCCAGCAGTGTTTGGACAGGGATGTTGCCGTCCGAGCAGTACTTC.

This clone was detected only once. The sample holds other DNA sequences that translate to the same CDR3. The chain recombines TRBV30 with TRBJ1-3, with no clear D. The CDR3 runs to 14 residues. CDR1 is GTSNPN and CDR2 is SVGIG in the germline V gene (reference sequence). With 4 bases removed from V and 0 bases from J, the gap between germline ends came to 10 bases. In DNA form, the CDR3 reads TGTGCCTGGACCCCGGTAACCTCTGGAAACACCATATATTTT. This codes for CAWTPVTSGNTIYF.

The chain joins TRBV7-2 to TRBJ1-1, with 7 bases fitting TRBD1. V gave up 3 bases and J gave up 4 bases; unmatched junction bases: 2. This CDR3 is 13 amino acids long. CDR1 SGHTA and CDR2 FQGNSA come from the germline V gene. CDR3 sequence reads: CASSFRQGTEAFF. The CDR3 DNA follows: TGTGCCAGCAGCTTTCGACAGGGCACTGAAGCTTTCTTT. Full variable domain (rest looked up from reference TRBV7-2 and TRBJ1-1): GAGVSQSPSNKVTEKGKDVELRCDPISGHTALYWYRQSLGQGLEFLIYFQGNSAPDKSGLPSDRFSAERTGGSVSTLTIQRTQQEDSAVYLCASSFRQGTEAFFGQGTRLTVV.

The chain carries TRBV29-1 and TRBJ2-7; D remains unclear. Per the germline V gene, CDR1 is SQVTM and CDR2 is ANQGSEA. The CDR3 runs to 13 residues. V lost 8 bases, J lost 0 bases, and 14 bases lay in between. CDR3 region: CSLCIWASYEQYF. CDR3 bases: TGCAGCCTTTGTATCTGGGCCTCCTACGAGCAGTACTTC.

A remark on this clone: Additional DNA sequences in this sample encode the identical CDR3. J is TRBJ1-2 and V is TRBV4-2; 10 bases fit TRBD1. The CDR3 is 16 residues long. Germline lookup yields CDR1 LGHNA and CDR2 YNFKEQ. Unmatched junction bases numbered 3, after V lost 0 bases and J lost 2 bases. The CDR3, as DNA: TGTGCCAGCAGCCAAGATAGACAGGGGGCGAACTATGGCTACACCTTC. Translated: CASSQDRQGANYGYTF.

This clone was seen only once. The J gene is TRBJ1-6, the V gene TRBV5-6; D gene unclear. The CDR3 consists of 16 residues. Germline-derived CDR1 and CDR2 are SGHDT and YYEEEE. Trimming removed 0 bases at V and 3 bases at J, with 10 bases between. The CDR3 nucleotides are TGTGCCAGCAGCTTGGGAGGGAACGGCTATAATTCACCCCTCCACTTT. Its protein product is CASSLGGNGYNSPLHF.

The chain links TRBV7-8 to TRBJ2-7; tentatively, D is TRBD2 (6 bases). The CDR3 spans 15 residues. The germline V gene encodes CDR1 SGHVS and CDR2 FQNEAQ. The V end lost 1 base, the J end lost 3 bases, and 13 bases lay between the germline ends. CDR3 residues: CASSLEAGNYYEQYF. CDR3 sequence (DNA): TGTGCCAGCAGCTTAGAGGCGGGGAACTACTACGAGCAGTACTTC.